This entry describes one T cell receptor beta chain. What this receptor recognizes is not known. No quality values exist for individual bases; no much larger clone is one base distant. The CDR3 regions of human TCRbeta chains were subjected to immunosequencing. Per the authors' processing: Repertoire TCRs were checked for matches against a reference library of SARS-CoV-2-specific TCRs that had been generated using the MIRA antigen-specificity platform. Breadth meant the fraction of unique TCRs that were SARS-CoV-2-associated, whereas depth meant the fraction of total T cells that were SARS-CoV-2-associated. Each spike-specific TCR was assigned to its reactive spike region and to a CD4 or CD8 class using the MIRA data. Log10-transformed breadth and depth values were compared by one-way ANOVA with Sidak's multiple comparisons tests. TCRdb obtained this table from immuneACCESS and retained in-frame rearrangements with V and J assigned. These tables miss some clones; where compared with another copy, unresolved V genes account for less than half of the shortfall, and the remainder is unexplained. That table is the source of V, J and clone size, and D and trimming were worked out from the DNA. This sample gives just over 80,000 clones in total; just under 90% of them show up just once. The biggest ten clones account for less than 7.5% of the sample.

These data originate in a study of T cell responses to AZD1222 COVID-19 vaccine (dated by TCRdb to 2020 to 2022). About the study as a whole: AZD1222 recipients whose second dose came at about 4 weeks and those whose second dose came at about 12 weeks were combined into one group, since spike-specific TCR depth and breadth did not differ between the two schedules. TCR sequencing was performed for about 250 trial participants, of whom 207 were given two doses of AZD1222 and 26 were given two doses of MenACWY control vaccine. Trial participants were enrolled into age subgroups of 18-55, 56-69 and 70-plus years, which contained around 150, 28 and 57 TCR-sequenced participants, respectively. Broad study findings and their caveats: No day 14 peak-response samples were available, so repertoires were characterized only after the peak T cell response. Participants were mostly white British and included more females than males, and it was suggested by the authors that clonal diversity may have been underestimated. CD4 TCRs associated with the vaccine covered the entire spike protein, and the dominant responses were in regions 160-218 and 743-854. After two AZD1222 doses, spike-specific TCR breadth and depth were significantly higher than at day 0 and than in MenACWY recipients. Epitopes outside the regions mutated in the B.1.351 and B.1.1.7 variants were reportedly recognized by nearly half of the unique spike-specific TCRs. Conclusions about previously exposed vaccinees are limited, since just five or six AZD1222 recipients were seropositive for SARS-CoV-2 at baseline. The 56-69-year group was small, and its depth increase did not reach significance, likely because of low power.

Including cysteine and phenylalanine, the CDR3 has 14 amino acids. Only the CDR3 DNA stays, 42 bases, in frame from base 1. V loses 1 base of germline sequence and J loses 2 bases, and the interval between the two ends is 7 bases. Taken from the germline V gene, the CDR1 and CDR2 loops are SGHDT and YYEEEE. The time point label of this sample denotes: baseline before first vaccination. The vaccinee samples were drawn from two UK trials, COV001 and COV002, one of which was a single-blind randomized controlled phase 2/3 trial testing AZD1222 (ChAdOx1 nCoV-19) in healthy adults. For TCRbeta chain sequencing, PBMC samples were collected from trial participants at day 0 and at day 28 after the second dose.

The sequenced sample was peripheral blood, obtained on day 0 of AZD1222 vaccination. The rearranged segments are TRBV5-6 and TRBJ1-3, with the D gene not clear enough to name. The sequence was obtained from an adult in good health. Here the CDR3 is given as CASSLRLAGNTIYF. The DNA sequence reads TGTGCCAGCAGCTTGAGGCTGGCTGGAAACACCATATATTTT.